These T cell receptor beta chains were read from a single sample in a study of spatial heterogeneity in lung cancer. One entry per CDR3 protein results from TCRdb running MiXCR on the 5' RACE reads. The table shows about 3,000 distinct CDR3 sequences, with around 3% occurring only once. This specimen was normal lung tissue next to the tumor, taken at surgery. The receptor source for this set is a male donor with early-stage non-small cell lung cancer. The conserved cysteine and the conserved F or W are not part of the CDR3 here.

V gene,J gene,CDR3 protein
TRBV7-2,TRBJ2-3,ASSLGPGVGTDTQY
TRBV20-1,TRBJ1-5,SASLTNQPQH
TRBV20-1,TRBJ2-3,SARFEYTDTQY
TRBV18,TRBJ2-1,ASSTGSHGNEQF
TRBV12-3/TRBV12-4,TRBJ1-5,ASSGSNQPQH
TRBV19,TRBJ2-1,ASSAGLGSYNEQF
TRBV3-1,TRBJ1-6,ASSQGKGRNSPLH
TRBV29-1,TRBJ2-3,SVGHIGTDTQY
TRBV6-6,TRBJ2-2,AAWGQDTGELF
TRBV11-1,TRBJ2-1,ASSLARLNEQF
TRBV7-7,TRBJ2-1,ASSQLQDYNEQF
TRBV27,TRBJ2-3,ASGLSGATDTQY
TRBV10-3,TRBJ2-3,AISEWESADTQY
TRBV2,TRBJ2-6,ASSAGAGANVLT
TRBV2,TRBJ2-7,AIPLDEQY
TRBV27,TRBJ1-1,ASKDRARTEAF
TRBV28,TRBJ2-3,ASSSSSEEAPSTDTQY
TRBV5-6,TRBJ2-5,ASSWGGSKKFQY
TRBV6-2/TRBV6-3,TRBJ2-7,ASSLEDGYEQY
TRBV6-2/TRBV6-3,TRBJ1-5,ASRDNNDQPQH
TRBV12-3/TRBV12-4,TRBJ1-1,ASRRVRNTEAF
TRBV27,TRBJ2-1,ASSFTFPHNEQF
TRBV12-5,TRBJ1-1,ASGRDGGTEAF
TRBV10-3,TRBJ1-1,AISESGATRVSTEAF
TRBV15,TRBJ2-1,ATTGEESSYNEQF
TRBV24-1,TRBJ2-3,ATSVRPPPDTQY
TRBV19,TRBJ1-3,ASRLGTVSGNTIY
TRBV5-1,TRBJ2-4,ASSKDSMKNIQY
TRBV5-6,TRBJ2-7,ASSRRDWSYEQY
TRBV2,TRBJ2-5,ASSDGALQETQY
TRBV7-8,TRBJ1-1,ASSPQVNTEAF
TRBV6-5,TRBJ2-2,ASSYRWRVGELF
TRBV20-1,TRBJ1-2,SASKRAQFYGYT
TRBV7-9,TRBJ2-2,ASTLTGSNTGELF
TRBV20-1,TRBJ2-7,SASDSHSYEQY
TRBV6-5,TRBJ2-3,ASSYQTGFTDTQY
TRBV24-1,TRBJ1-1,ATRRSMNTEAF
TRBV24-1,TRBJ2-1,ATSDLHNRPHEQF
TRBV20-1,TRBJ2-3,SDLLADGPDTQY
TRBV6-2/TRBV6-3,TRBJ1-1,ASVQGTEAF
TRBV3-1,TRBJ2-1,ASSQGGVTSRTAGYNEQF
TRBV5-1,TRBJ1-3,ASSFTGSGNTIY